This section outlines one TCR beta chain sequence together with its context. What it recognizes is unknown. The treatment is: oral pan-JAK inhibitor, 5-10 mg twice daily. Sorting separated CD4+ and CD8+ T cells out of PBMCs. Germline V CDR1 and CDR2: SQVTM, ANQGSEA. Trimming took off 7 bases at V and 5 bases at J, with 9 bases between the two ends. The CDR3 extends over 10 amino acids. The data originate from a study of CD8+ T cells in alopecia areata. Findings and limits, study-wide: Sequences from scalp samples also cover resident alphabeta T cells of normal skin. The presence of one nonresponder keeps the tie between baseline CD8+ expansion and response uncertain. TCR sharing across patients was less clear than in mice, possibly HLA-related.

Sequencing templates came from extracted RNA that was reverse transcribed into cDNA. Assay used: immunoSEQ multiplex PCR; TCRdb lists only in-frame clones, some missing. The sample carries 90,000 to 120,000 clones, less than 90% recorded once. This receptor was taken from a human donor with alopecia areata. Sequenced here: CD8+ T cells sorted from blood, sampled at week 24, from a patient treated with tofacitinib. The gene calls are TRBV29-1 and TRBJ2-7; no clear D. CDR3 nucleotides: TGCAGCGCTAGAGCTGACGAGCAGTACTTC. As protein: CSARADEQYF.